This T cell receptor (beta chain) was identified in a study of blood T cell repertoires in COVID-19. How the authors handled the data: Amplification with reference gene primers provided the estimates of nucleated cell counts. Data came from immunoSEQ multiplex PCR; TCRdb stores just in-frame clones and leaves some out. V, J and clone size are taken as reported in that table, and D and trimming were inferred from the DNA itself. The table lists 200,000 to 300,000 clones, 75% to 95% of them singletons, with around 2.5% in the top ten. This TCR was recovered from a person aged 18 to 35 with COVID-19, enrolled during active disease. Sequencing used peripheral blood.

CDR3 residues: CASSLTGQGGYEQYF. CDR3 nucleotide sequence: TGCGCCAGCAGCCTGACAGGACAGGGGGGCTACGAGCAGTACTTC. The chain employs TRBV4-1 and TRBJ2-7; 10 nucleotides line up with TRBD1. V shed 4 bases, J shed 3 bases, and the junction held 6 bases outside the gene matches. This CDR3 comprises 15 residues. Germline V lookup: CDR1 MGHRA, CDR2 YSYEKL.